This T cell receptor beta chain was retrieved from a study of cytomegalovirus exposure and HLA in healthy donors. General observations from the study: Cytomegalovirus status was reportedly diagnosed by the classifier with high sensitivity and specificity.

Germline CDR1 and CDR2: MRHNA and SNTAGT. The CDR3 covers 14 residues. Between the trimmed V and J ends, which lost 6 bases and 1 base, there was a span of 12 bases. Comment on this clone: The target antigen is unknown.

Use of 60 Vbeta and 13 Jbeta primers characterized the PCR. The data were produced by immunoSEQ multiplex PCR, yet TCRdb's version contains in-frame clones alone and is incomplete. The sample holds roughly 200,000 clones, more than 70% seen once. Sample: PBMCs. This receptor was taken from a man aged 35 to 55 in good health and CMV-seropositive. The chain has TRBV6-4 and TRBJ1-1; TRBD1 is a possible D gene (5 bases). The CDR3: CASRRGFENTEAFF. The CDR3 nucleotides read TGTGCCAGCAGACGGGGGTTCGAGAACACTGAAGCTTTCTTT.